The entry below gives a single T cell receptor (beta chain) sequence along with its context. The antigen it recognizes is unknown. No quality values exist for individual bases; no much larger clone is one base distant. Looking up the germline V gene yields CDR1 ENHRY and CDR2 SYGVKD. V and J are truncated by 6 bases and 6 bases respectively, leaving an intervening sequence of 17 bases. The CDR3 covers 15 residues, taking in both the cysteine and the phenylalanine. CDR3 DNA only is kept here, 45 bases in frame from base 1. The source of the sample is a study of blood T cells in healthy people across ages (dated by TCRdb to the mid-2010s). Context from the whole study: In model experiments, template switching captured roughly one uniquely barcoded TCR beta cDNA molecule for every two T cells. Age-related changes in TCR beta repertoire diversity were measured in the study by deep sequencing normalized with unique cDNA molecular identifiers. Donors were grouped into four age groups: young (average roughly 15 years), middle-aged (39), aged (around 60) and long-lived (less than 85). To avoid experimental bias, donors of different ages were randomly spread across the sequencing lanes. Using the same blood draw, the study looked at two additional independent replicas of 1 million unique cDNA reads for two donors, one aged 18 to 30 and the other aged 80 or older. Points the paper makes about the study in general: Observed TCR beta diversity per million T cells fell roughly linearly with age, and a significant reduction was already apparent by age roughly 40. Conclusive comparison of naive and antigen-experienced compartments was prevented by the profiling of bulk unsorted PBMCs. Compared with the aged group, the long-lived group had more naive CD4+ T cells, fewer expanded clones and increased TCR diversity, a pattern suggesting age selection. Donor CMV infection status was unknown, potentially confounding age-related changes in expanded clonotypes. A strong correlation was found between observed TCR beta diversity and the percentage of naive T cells measured by flow cytometry. Total diversity estimates from one million sequenced T cells were considered lower bounds and underestimates.

Donors were approximately 42 systemically healthy Caucasian individuals from Russia aged 6 to 90 years. Each donor gave about 9.2 milliliters of peripheral blood, drawn into EDTA-treated Vacutainer tubes. Ficoll-Paque density-gradient centrifugation was used to isolate PBMCs, with at least 6.5 million per sample. Total RNA, at least 6 micrograms per sample, was extracted from PBMCs with Trizol reagent. Naive CD45RAhigh/CD27high T cell percentages were measured by flow cytometry on a PBMC aliquot from every donor. Receptor amplification or capture employed 5' RACE. The instrument was an Illumina HiSeq 2500. A second PCR of roughly 7 to 12 cycles was run with a J-beta primer mix and a sample-barcoded 5' primer. A template-switch 5' adaptor carrying 12 random nucleotides introduced a unique molecular identifier onto each TCR beta cDNA molecule. Each sample yielded at least 3 million CDR3-containing paired-end reads. The Mint cDNA synthesis kit, primed by a TRBC-specific oligonucleotide, was used to synthesize first-strand cDNA from all RNA. Following uracil-DNA glycosylase treatment, a first 18-cycle PCR with universal primers M1SS and BC2_uni_R was performed on all cDNA. In the authors' own workflow: For normalization, 1 million high-quality reads, each with a distinct molecular identifier, were randomly selected from each sample. Reads sharing molecular identifiers were discarded rather than binned into consensus sequences. MiTCR, run with a Q25 quality threshold and the strictest error-elimination algorithm, handled CDR3 identification, clonotype clustering and error correction. Lower-bound total TCR beta diversity was estimated with a nonparametric unseen species model using Euler transformation. TCRdb applied fastp at Q25 and MiXCR to the public reads, then kept only in-frame beta chains. Identical CDR3 proteins give one entry, which carries the most common genes and DNA. None of the V and J calls come from the authors' own analysis; TCRdb made them. Recorded for this sample are 700,000 to 950,000 distinct CDR3 sequences; 58% of them occurred a single time. Roughly 20% of the sample comes from the top ten.

The sequenced sample consisted of blood. This sequence originates from a man under 40 in good health. The rearrangement combines TRBV10-3 with TRBJ1-4, with TRBD1 perhaps the D gene, on 6 matching bases. The base sequence is TGTGCCATCAGAGGGACCCACAGGGATGATGAAAAACTGTTTTTT. It specifies CAIRGTHRDDEKLFF.